Given below is one TCR beta chain in context. Looked up from germline, CDR1 is SNHLY and CDR2 is FYNNEI. Trimming pared 8 bases from V and 5 bases from J, leaving 15 bases between. The CDR3 runs 13 residues. The data originate from a study of CD8+ T cells in alopecia areata. It was cDNA, reverse transcribed from extracted RNA, that served as the sequencing template. Using immunoSEQ multiplex PCR, the repertoire was profiled, and TCRdb retains in-frame clones only, with some absent. The sample contains 140,000 to 150,000 clones, 40% to 65% of which appear only once. The clonotype was recovered from a human donor with alopecia areata. Sample: CD4+ T cells sorted from blood, taken at week 0. V is TRBV2 and J is TRBJ2-5; D perhaps matches TRBD2 (5 bases). CDR3 nucleotide sequence: TGTGCCAGCGTAGGACTTCCGGACGAGACCCAGTACTTC. Encoded protein: CASVGLPDETQYF.